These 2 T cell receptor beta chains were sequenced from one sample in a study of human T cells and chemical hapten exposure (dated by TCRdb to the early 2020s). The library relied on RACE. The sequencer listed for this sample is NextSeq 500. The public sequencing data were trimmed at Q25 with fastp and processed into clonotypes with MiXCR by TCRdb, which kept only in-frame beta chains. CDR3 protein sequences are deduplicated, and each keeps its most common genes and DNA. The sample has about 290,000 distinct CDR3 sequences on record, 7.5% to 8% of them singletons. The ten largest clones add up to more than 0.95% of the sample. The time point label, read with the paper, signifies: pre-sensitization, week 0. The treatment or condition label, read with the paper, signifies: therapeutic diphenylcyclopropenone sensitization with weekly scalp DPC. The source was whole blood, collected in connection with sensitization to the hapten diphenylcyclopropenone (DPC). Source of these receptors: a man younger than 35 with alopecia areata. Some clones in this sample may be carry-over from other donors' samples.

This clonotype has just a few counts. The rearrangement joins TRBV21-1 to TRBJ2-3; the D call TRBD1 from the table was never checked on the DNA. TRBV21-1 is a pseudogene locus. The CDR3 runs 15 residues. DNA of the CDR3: TGTGCCAGCAGCCACCGGCGGTCGGGGGGAGATACGCAGTATTTT. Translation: CASSHRRSGGDTQYF.

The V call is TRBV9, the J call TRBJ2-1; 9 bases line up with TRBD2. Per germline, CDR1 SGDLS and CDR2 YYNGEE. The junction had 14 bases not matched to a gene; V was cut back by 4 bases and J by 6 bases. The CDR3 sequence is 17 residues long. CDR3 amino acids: CASSRRLADLMGNEQFF. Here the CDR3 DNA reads TGTGCCAGCAGCCGACGACTAGCGGACCTGATGGGCAATGAGCAGTTCTTC.